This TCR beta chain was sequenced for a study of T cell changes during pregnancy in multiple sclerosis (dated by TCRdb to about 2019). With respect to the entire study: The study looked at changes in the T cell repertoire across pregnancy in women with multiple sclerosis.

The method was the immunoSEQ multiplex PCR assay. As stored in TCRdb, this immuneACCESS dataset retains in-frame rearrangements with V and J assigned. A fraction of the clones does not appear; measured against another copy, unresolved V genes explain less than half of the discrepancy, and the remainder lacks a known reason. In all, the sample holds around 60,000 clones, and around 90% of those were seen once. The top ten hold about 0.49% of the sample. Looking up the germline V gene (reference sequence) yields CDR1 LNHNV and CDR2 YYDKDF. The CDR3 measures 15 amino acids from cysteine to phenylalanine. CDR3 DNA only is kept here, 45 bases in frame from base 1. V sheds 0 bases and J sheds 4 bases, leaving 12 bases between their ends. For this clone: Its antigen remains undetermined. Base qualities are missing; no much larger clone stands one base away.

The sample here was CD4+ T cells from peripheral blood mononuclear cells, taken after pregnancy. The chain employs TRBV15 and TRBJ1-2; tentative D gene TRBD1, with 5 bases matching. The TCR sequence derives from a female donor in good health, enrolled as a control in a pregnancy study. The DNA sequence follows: TGTGCCACCAGCAGAGATGGGTCAGGGCTCTATGGCTACACCTTC. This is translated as CATSRDGSGLYGYTF.